These T cell receptor beta chains were read from a single sample in a study of blood T cell repertoires in COVID-19. Assay: immunoSEQ multiplex PCR; the TCRdb copy retains only in-frame clones and omits some. Of roughly 230,000 clones in the sample, around 82% were seen once. Sequencing input: peripheral blood. Receptors were obtained from a man aged 35 to 55 with active or convalescent COVID-19. Each CDR3 is given with its conserved first and last residue. Each record gives: clone size, V gene, J gene, D gene, CDR3 protein, CDR3 DNA. A D gene is named only where the DNA matches it firmly. The size entry is marked missing in some rows and otherwise reads once, few, many or a size class.

clone_size: few; v_call: TRBV9; j_call: TRBJ2-2; d_call: TRBD1; cdr3_aa: CASRETGIGELFF; cdr3_nt: TGTGCCAGCAGGGAGACAGGGATCGGGGAGCTGTTTTTT
clone_size: -; v_call: TRBV14; j_call: TRBJ2-3; d_call: TRBD2; cdr3_aa: CASSQGVSLAGTDTQYF; cdr3_nt: TGTGCCAGCAGCCAAGGGGTTTCACTAGCGGGCACAGATACGCAGTATTTT
clone_size: -; v_call: TRBV4-3; j_call: TRBJ2-2; d_call: TRBD1; cdr3_aa: CASSQKIGQGVMFANTGELFF; cdr3_nt: TGCGCCAGCAGCCAAAAAATAGGGCAGGGGGTGATGTTCGCGAACACCGGGGAGCTGTTTTTT
clone_size: few; v_call: TRBV19; j_call: TRBJ1-5; d_call: -; cdr3_aa: CASSTQPGQPQHF; cdr3_nt: TGTGCCAGTAGTACCCAACCAGGCCAGCCCCAGCATTTT
clone_size: -; v_call: TRBV24-1; j_call: TRBJ1-5; d_call: -; cdr3_aa: CATSDPDGNNQPQHF; cdr3_nt: TGTGCCACCAGTGATCCGGACGGGAACAATCAGCCCCAGCATTTT
clone_size: -; v_call: TRBV5-1; j_call: TRBJ1-2; d_call: TRBD1; cdr3_aa: CASSFGPGQGDYGYTF; cdr3_nt: TGCGCCAGCAGCTTCGGTCCGGGACAGGGTGACTATGGCTACACCTTC
clone_size: -; v_call: TRBV5-1; j_call: TRBJ2-7; d_call: TRBD1; cdr3_aa: CASSLGAAGGYEQYF; cdr3_nt: TGCGCCAGCAGCTTGGGGGCCGCAGGGGGCTACGAGCAGTACTTC
clone_size: -; v_call: TRBV4-3; j_call: TRBJ2-2; d_call: -; cdr3_aa: CASSLLTTPPPGELFF; cdr3_nt: TGCGCCAGCAGTCTTCTGACTACCCCTCCTCCCGGGGAGCTGTTTTTT
clone_size: -; v_call: TRBV6-5; j_call: TRBJ2-2; d_call: TRBD1; cdr3_aa: CATTDRARELFF; cdr3_nt: TGTGCCACCACGGACAGGGCCAGGGAGCTGTTTTTT
clone_size: -; v_call: TRBV19; j_call: TRBJ1-2; d_call: -; cdr3_aa: CASSIGEAYGYTF; cdr3_nt: TGTGCCAGTAGTATTGGGGAGGCGTATGGCTACACCTTC
clone_size: -; v_call: TRBV5-1; j_call: TRBJ1-2; d_call: -; cdr3_aa: CASSLVGDGYTF; cdr3_nt: TGCGCCAGCAGCTTGGTGGGCGATGGCTACACCTTC
clone_size: -; v_call: TRBV5-1; j_call: TRBJ2-1; d_call: TRBD2; cdr3_aa: CASRDLGTSGYNEQFF; cdr3_nt: TGCGCCAGCAGAGACCTCGGGACTAGCGGTTACAATGAGCAGTTCTTC
clone_size: -; v_call: TRBV11-1; j_call: TRBJ1-3; d_call: TRBD1; cdr3_aa: CASSPGQGVGNTIYF; cdr3_nt: TGTGCCAGCAGCCCGGGACAGGGAGTTGGAAACACCATATATTTT
clone_size: -; v_call: TRBV10-3; j_call: TRBJ2-5; d_call: -; cdr3_aa: CAISETATNQETQYF; cdr3_nt: TGTGCCATCAGTGAGACCGCAACAAACCAAGAGACCCAGTACTTC
clone_size: -; v_call: TRBV30; j_call: TRBJ1-4; d_call: -; cdr3_aa: CAWSGGSTGSEKLFF; cdr3_nt: TGTGCCTGGAGTGGTGGCAGTACTGGGAGTGAAAAACTGTTTTTT
clone_size: few; v_call: TRBV7-9; j_call: TRBJ1-1; d_call: -; cdr3_aa: CASSQPRTDTTNTEAFF; cdr3_nt: TGTGCCAGCAGCCAACCGAGGACTGACACTACAAACACTGAAGCTTTCTTT
clone_size: few; v_call: TRBV25-1; j_call: TRBJ2-5; d_call: TRBD2; cdr3_aa: CASRAGGEETQYF; cdr3_nt: TGTGCCAGCAGAGCGGGAGGGGAAGAGACCCAGTACTTC
clone_size: -; v_call: TRBV27; j_call: TRBJ2-5; d_call: TRBD2; cdr3_aa: CASSPWGGETQYF; cdr3_nt: TGTGCCAGCAGTCCATGGGGGGGGGAGACCCAGTACTTC
clone_size: few; v_call: TRBV10-3; j_call: TRBJ1-4; d_call: -; cdr3_aa: CATGGPINEKLFF; cdr3_nt: TGTGCCACCGGGGGGCCTATCAATGAAAAACTGTTTTTT
clone_size: few; v_call: TRBV13; j_call: TRBJ2-7; d_call: TRBD1; cdr3_aa: CASTAEGQGKQYF; cdr3_nt: TGTGCCAGCACCGCCGAGGGACAGGGCAAGCAGTACTTC
clone_size: once; v_call: TRBV27; j_call: TRBJ1-3; d_call: -; cdr3_aa: CASSSQGGNTIYF; cdr3_nt: TGTGCCAGCAGTTCGCAGGGTGGAAACACCATATATTTT
clone_size: -; v_call: TRBV28; j_call: TRBJ1-1; d_call: TRBD1; cdr3_aa: CASSPLGQGSEAFF; cdr3_nt: TGTGCCAGCAGCCCCCTGGGACAGGGGTCGGAAGCTTTCTTT
clone_size: -; v_call: TRBV7-9; j_call: TRBJ1-2; d_call: TRBD1; cdr3_aa: CASSSRQGASGGYTF; cdr3_nt: TGTGCCAGCAGCTCCCGACAGGGGGCATCCGGTGGCTACACCTTC
clone_size: -; v_call: TRBV11-2; j_call: TRBJ2-2; d_call: -; cdr3_aa: CASSLPGVTGELFF; cdr3_nt: TGTGCCAGCAGCCTACCGGGGGTTACCGGGGAGCTGTTTTTT
clone_size: -; v_call: TRBV28; j_call: TRBJ2-3; d_call: TRBD2; cdr3_aa: CASKTPPGLAEFTDTQYF; cdr3_nt: TGTGCCAGCAAAACGCCCCCGGGACTAGCGGAGTTCACAGATACGCAGTATTTT
clone_size: -; v_call: TRBV2; j_call: TRBJ2-3; d_call: TRBD2; cdr3_aa: CASRETSGITDTQYF; cdr3_nt: TGTGCCAGCAGGGAGACTAGCGGAATCACAGATACGCAGTATTTT
clone_size: -; v_call: TRBV3-1/TRBV3-2; j_call: TRBJ1-6; d_call: -; cdr3_aa: CATQTAYNSPLHF; cdr3_nt: TGTGCCACGCAGACAGCCTATAATTCACCCCTCCACTTT
clone_size: -; v_call: TRBV24-1; j_call: TRBJ2-7; d_call: TRBD1; cdr3_aa: CATSDGTGGNYEQYF; cdr3_nt: TGTGCCACCAGTGATGGGACAGGGGGGAACTACGAGCAGTACTTC
clone_size: -; v_call: TRBV14; j_call: TRBJ1-2; d_call: TRBD1; cdr3_aa: CASSPSDRTNYGYTF; cdr3_nt: TGTGCCAGCAGCCCCTCGGACAGGACTAACTATGGCTACACCTTC
clone_size: -; v_call: TRBV2; j_call: TRBJ2-2; d_call: TRBD2; cdr3_aa: CASSEWRSGASTGELFF; cdr3_nt: TGTGCCAGCAGTGAATGGCGGAGCGGGGCTTCCACCGGGGAGCTGTTTTTT
clone_size: -; v_call: TRBV6-1; j_call: TRBJ2-7; d_call: TRBD2; cdr3_aa: CASSDPGLAGSYEQYF; cdr3_nt: TGTGCCAGCAGTGATCCGGGACTAGCGGGCTCCTACGAGCAGTACTTC
clone_size: -; v_call: TRBV7-8; j_call: TRBJ2-7; d_call: -; cdr3_aa: CASSLGGTLYEQYF; cdr3_nt: TGTGCCAGCAGCTTAGGAGGTACGCTCTACGAGCAGTACTTC
clone_size: -; v_call: TRBV19; j_call: TRBJ2-1; d_call: TRBD2; cdr3_aa: CASSTGTSGSSYNEQFF; cdr3_nt: TGTGCCAGTAGTACCGGGACTAGCGGGAGCTCCTACAATGAGCAGTTCTTC